This T cell receptor beta chain was profiled in a study of patients and donors after allogeneic stem cell transplantation (dated by TCRdb to about 2020). From a lookup of the germline V gene, CDR1 and CDR2 are SGHVS and FNYEAQ. CDR3 length: 18 amino acids, cysteine to phenylalanine. The sequence is cut down to CDR3 DNA, 54 bases in frame from base 1. Trimmed from V: 4 bases; trimmed from J: 7 bases; junction bases lacking a gene match: 15. This clonotype was recorded at least ten times. The specificity of this receptor is unknown. No much larger clone exists at a distance of one base, and base qualities are not known. Libraries came from RT-PCR. Instrument on record: NextSeq 550. TCRdb reworked the public reads: Q25 trimming with fastp, MiXCR clone assembly, productive beta chains retained. Every CDR3 protein is listed once, alongside the most common genes and DNA of its rows. This sample lists approximately 250,000 distinct CDR3 sequences; roughly an eighth were detected once. Of the sample, around a tenth falls within the top ten clones.

The specimen sequenced was blood, either unsorted or a sorted T cell fraction (not recorded which). The receptor chain draws on TRBV7-6 and TRBJ2-1; 11 central nucleotides agree with TRBD2. This receptor was taken from a human donor who was either an allogeneic HSCT recipient or a stem cell or donor lymphocyte infusion donor (not recorded which). It is not recorded whose cells these are; they may come from a transplant donor. At the DNA level, the sequence is TGTGCCAGCAGCTCCCCTCCCGAGTTTAGCGGGGGGGGGAATGAGCAGTTCTTC. This gives the protein CASSSPPEFSGGGNEQFF.